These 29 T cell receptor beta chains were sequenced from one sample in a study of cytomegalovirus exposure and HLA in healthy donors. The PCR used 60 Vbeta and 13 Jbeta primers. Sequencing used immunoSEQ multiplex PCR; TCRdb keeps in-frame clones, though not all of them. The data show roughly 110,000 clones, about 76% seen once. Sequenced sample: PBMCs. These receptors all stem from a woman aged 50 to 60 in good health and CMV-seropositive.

CDR3 sequence (DNA): TGTGCCAGCAGTTTATGGTCAGGGGTTGACCCCGGGGAGCTGTTTTTT. Protein product: CASSLWSGVDPGELFF. The rearrangement uses TRBV28 and TRBJ2-2; D is possibly TRBD1 (6 bases). The V gene's germline CDR1 is MDHEN and CDR2 SYDVKM. V was shortened by 0 bases and J by 6 bases, with 14 bases between the two germline ends. This CDR3 is built from 16 residues.

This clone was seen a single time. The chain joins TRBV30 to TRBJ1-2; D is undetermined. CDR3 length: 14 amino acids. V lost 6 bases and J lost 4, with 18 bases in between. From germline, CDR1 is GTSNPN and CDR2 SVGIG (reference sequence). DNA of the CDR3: TGTGCCTGCCCTATAGTGAGTTTCCTCTATGGCTACACCTTC. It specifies CACPIVSFLYGYTF.

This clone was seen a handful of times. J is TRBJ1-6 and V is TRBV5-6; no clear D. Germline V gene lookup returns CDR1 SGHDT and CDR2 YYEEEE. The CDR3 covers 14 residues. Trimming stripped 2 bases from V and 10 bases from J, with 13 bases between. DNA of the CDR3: TGTGCCAGCAGCTTAGCAGGACTGGGATCACCCCTCCACTTT. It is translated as CASSLAGLGSPLHF.

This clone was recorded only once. The CDR3 protein is CASSPRTGNNEQFF. In nucleotides, the CDR3 is TGTGCCAGCTCACCCCGGACAGGGAACAATGAGCAGTTCTTC. The chain links TRBV18 to TRBJ2-1; 8 positions match TRBD1. V lost 3 bases and J lost 5; bases outside the gene matches: 3. This CDR3 is built from 14 residues. Germline V gene data show CDR1 as KGHSH and CDR2 as LQKENI.

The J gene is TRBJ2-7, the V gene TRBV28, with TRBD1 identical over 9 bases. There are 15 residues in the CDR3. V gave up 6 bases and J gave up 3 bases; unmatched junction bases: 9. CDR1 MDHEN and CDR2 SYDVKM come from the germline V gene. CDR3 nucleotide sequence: TGTGCCAGCAGGTCTTCCGGGACAGGGATCTACGAGCAGTACTTC. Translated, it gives CASRSSGTGIYEQYF. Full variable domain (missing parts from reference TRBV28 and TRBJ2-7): DVKVTQSSRYLVKRTGEKVFLECVQDMDHENMFWYRQDPGLGLRLIYFSYDVKMKEKGDIPEGYSVSREKKERFSLILESASTNQTSMYLCASRSSGTGIYEQYFGPGTRLTVT.

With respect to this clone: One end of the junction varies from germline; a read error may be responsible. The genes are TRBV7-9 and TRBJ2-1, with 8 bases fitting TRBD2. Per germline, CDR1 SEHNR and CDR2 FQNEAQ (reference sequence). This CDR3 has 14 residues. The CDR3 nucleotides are TGTGCCAGCAGCCTCCGGGGGGGCAACAATGAGCAGCTCTTC. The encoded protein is CASSLRGGNNEQLF.

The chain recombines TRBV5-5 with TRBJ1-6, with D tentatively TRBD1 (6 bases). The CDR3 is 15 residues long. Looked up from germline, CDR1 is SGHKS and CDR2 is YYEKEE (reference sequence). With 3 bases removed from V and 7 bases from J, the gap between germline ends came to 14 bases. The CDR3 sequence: CASSSLRTANSPLHF. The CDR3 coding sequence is TGTGCCAGCAGCTCGCTTAGGACAGCCAATTCACCCCTCCACTTT.

The CDR3 loop reads CASKGVREEDYGYTF. The CDR3 DNA sequence: TGTGCCAGCAAGGGGGTCCGAGAGGAGGACTATGGCTACACCTTC. The gene calls are TRBV28 and TRBJ1-2; weak D call: TRBD1 (6 bases). Germline V CDR1 and CDR2: MDHEN, SYDVKM. V lost 7 bases to trimming and J lost 3 bases, with 18 bases between them. The CDR3 loop spans 15 amino acids.

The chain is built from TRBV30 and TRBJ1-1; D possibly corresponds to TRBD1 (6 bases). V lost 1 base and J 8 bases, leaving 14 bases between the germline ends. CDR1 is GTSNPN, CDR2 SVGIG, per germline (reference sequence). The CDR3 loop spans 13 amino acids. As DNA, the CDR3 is TGTGCCTGGAGTGCCACTACAGGGACAGAAGCTTTCTTT. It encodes CAWSATTGTEAFF. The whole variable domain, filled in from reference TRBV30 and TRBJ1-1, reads SQTIHQWPATLVQPVGSPLSLECTVEGTSNPNLYWYRQAAGRGLQLLFYSVGIGQISSEVPQNLSASRPQDRQFILSSKKLLLSDSGFYLCAWSATTGTEAFFGQGTRLTVV.

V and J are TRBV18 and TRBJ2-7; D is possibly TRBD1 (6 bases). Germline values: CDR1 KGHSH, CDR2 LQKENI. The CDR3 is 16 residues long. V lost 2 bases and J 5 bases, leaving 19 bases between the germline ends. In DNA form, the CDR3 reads TGTGCCAGCTCACCAAGGTTACCGGACAGTAGGCACGAGCAGTACTTC. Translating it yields CASSPRLPDSRHEQYF.

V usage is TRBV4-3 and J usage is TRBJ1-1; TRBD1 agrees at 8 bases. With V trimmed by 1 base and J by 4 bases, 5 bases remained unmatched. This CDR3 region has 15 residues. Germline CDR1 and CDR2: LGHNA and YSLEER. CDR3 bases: TGCGCCAGCAGCCAAGGAGACAGGGGACCCACTGAAGCTTTCTTT. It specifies CASSQGDRGPTEAFF.

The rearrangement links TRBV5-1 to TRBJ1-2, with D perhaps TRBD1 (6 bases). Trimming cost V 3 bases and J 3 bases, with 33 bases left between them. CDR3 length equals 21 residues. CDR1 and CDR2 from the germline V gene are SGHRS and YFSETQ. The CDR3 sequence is CASSSLGAQGPILTRDYGYTF. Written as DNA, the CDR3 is TGCGCCAGCAGCTCCCTAGGGGCACAGGGACCTATCCTTACCCGGGACTATGGCTACACCTTC. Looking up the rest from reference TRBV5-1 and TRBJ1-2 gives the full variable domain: KAGVTQTPRYLIKTRGQQVTLSCSPISGHRSVSWYQQTPGQGLQFLFEYFSETQRNKGNFPGRFSGRQFSNSRSEMNVSTLELGDSALYLCASSSLGAQGPILTRDYGYTFGSGTRLTVV.

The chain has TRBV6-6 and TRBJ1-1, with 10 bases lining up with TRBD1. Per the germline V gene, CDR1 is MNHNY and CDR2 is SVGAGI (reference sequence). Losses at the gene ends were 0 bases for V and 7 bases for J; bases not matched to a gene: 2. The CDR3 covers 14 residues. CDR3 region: CASSYSGTGDEAFF. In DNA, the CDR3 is TGTGCCAGCAGTTACTCAGGGACAGGGGATGAAGCTTTCTTT.

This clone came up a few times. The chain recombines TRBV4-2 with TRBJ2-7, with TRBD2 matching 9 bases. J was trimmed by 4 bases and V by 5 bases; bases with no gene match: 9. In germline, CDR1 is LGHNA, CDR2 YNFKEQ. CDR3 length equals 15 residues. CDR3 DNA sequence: TGTGCCAGCAGCTTAAGTTTAGCGGGGGTTTACGAGCAGTACTTC. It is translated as CASSLSLAGVYEQYF.

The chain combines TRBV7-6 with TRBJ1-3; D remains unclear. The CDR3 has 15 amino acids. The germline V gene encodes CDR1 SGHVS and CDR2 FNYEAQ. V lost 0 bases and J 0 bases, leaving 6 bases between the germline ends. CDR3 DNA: TGTGCCAGCAGCTTAGCGGAGGGCTCTGGAAACACCATATATTTT. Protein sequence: CASSLAEGSGNTIYF.

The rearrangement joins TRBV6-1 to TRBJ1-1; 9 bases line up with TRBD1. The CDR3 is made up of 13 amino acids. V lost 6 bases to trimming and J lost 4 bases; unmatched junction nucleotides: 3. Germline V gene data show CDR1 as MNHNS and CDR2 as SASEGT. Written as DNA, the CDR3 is TGTGCCAGCAGGGGACAGGGAAGCACTGAAGCTTTCTTT. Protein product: CASRGQGSTEAFF.

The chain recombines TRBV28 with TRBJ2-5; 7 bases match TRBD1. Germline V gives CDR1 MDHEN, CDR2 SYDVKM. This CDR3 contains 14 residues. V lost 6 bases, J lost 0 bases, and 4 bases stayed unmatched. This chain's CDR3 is CASSQDRHQETQYF. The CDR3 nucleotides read TGTGCCAGCAGCCAGGACAGGCACCAAGAGACCCAGTACTTC.

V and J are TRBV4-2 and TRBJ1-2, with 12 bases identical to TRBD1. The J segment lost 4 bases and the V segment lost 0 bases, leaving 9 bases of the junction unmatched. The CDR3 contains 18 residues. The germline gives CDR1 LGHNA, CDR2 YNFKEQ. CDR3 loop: CASSQEAGTGGGGYGYTF. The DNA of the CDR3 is TGTGCCAGCAGCCAAGAGGCCGGGACAGGGGGCGGTGGCTATGGCTACACCTTC.

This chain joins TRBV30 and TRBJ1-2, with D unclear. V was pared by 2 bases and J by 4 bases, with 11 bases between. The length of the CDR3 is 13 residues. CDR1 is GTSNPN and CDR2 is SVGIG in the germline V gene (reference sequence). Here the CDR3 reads CAWSKGRTYGYTF. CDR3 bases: TGTGCCTGGAGTAAAGGGAGAACCTATGGCTACACCTTC.

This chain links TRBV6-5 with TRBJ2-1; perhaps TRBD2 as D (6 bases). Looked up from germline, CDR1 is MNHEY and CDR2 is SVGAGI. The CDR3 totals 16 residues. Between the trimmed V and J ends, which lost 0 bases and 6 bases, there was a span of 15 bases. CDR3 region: CASSYSSGAGGNEQFF. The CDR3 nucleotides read TGTGCCAGCAGTTACTCATCCGGCGCCGGGGGCAATGAGCAGTTCTTC.

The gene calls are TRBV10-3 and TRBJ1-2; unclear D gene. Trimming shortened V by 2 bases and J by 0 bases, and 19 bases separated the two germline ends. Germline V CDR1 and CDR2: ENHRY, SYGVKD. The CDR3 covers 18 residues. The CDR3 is CAISEGVGTTEANYGYTF. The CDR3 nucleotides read TGTGCCATCAGTGAGGGGGTAGGAACCACGGAGGCTAACTATGGCTACACCTTC.

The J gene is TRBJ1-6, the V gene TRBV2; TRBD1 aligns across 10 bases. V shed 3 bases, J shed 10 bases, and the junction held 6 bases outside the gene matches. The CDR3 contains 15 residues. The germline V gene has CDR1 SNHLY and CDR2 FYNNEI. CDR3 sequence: CASSERTGGDSPLHF. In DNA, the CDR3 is TGTGCCAGCAGTGAGCGGACAGGGGGGGACTCACCCCTCCACTTT.

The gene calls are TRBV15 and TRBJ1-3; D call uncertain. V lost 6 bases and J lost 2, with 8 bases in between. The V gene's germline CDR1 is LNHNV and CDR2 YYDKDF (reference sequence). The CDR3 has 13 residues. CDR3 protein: CATRSGPGNTIYF. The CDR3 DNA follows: TGTGCCACCAGATCCGGTCCTGGAAACACCATATATTTT.

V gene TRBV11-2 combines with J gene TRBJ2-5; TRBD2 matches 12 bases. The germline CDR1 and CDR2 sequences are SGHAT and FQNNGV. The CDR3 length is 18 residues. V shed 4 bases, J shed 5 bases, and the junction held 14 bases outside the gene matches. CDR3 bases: TGTGCCAGCAGCTCCCCACTACGGACTAGCGGGGACAGGGAGACCCAGTACTTC. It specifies CASSSPLRTSGDRETQYF.

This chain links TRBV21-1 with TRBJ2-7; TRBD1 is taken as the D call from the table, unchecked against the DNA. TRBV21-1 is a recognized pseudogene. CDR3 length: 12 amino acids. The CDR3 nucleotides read TGTGCCAGCAGCAGGGGACAGATCGTGCAGTACTTC. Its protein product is CASSRGQIVQYF.

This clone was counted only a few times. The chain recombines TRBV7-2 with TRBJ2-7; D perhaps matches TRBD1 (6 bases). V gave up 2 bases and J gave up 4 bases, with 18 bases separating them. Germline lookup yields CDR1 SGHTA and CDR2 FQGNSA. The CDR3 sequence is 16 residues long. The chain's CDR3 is CASSLWPGTRGYEQYF. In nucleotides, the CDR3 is TGTGCCAGCAGCTTATGGCCTGGGACAAGGGGATACGAGCAGTACTTC. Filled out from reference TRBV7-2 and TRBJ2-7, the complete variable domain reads GAGVSQSPSNKVTEKGKDVELRCDPISGHTALYWYRQSLGQGLEFLIYFQGNSAPDKSGLPSDRFSAERTGGSVSTLTIQRTQQEDSAVYLCASSLWPGTRGYEQYFGPGTRLTVT.

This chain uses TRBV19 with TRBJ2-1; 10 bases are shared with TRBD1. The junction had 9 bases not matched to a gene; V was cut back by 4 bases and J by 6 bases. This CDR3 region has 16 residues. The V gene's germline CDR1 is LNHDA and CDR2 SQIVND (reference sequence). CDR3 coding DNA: TGTGCCAGTAGTAGCCTCATGACAGGGGGCATCAATGAGCAGTTCTTC. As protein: CASSSLMTGGINEQFF.

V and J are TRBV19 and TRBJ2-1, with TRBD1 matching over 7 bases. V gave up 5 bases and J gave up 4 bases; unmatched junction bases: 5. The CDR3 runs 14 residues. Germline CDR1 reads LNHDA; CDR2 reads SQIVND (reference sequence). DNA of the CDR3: TGTGCCAGTAGTGAGGCAGGGGGATACAATGAGCAGTTCTTC. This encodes CASSEAGGYNEQFF.

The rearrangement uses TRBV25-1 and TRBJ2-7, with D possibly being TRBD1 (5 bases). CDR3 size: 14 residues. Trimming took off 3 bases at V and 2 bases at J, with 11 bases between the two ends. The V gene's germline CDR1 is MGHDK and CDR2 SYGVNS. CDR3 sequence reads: CASSDSRGAYEQYF. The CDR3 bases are TGTGCCAGCAGTGATAGTAGGGGTGCCTACGAGCAGTACTTC.